The 23 T cell receptor beta chains in this list originate from one sample, sequenced in a study of T cell responses to AZD1222 COVID-19 vaccine. Data came from immunoSEQ multiplex PCR; TCRdb stores just in-frame clones and leaves some out. The sample has 100,000 to 130,000 clones, approximately 89% seen once; the top ten hold around 3.3%. Source: peripheral blood, taken on day 0 of MenACWY control vaccination. These receptors were collected from an adult in good health.

The count of this clone is one. The CDR3 coding sequence is TGTGCCAGCCAGAGCTCTGGGGCCAACGTCCTGACTTTC. It is translated as CASQSSGANVLTF. The chain is built from TRBV7-8 and TRBJ2-6; the D is unclear. The germline CDR1 and CDR2 sequences are SGHVS and FQNEAQ. V lost 8 bases and J 0 bases, leaving 5 bases between the germline ends. CDR3 length: 13 amino acids.

This chain joins TRBV7-9 and TRBJ1-5, with D possibly TRBD1 on 5 matching bases. The ends were cut back, 3 bases at V and 7 bases at J, with 13 bases in the middle. Germline CDR1 is SEHNR and CDR2 is FQNEAQ (reference sequence). There are 14 residues in the CDR3. Here the CDR3 reads CASSLGQGSQPQHF. The DNA for the CDR3 is TGTGCCAGCAGCTTGGGGCAGGGAAGCCAGCCCCAGCATTTT.

The rearrangement joins TRBV29-1 to TRBJ1-1, with D tentatively TRBD1 (5 bases). Looked up from germline, CDR1 is SQVTM and CDR2 is ANQGSEA. CDR3 size: 14 residues. V dropped 3 bases and J dropped 1 base, with 12 bases sitting between them. This CDR3 is CSVDTGTGNTEAFF. The CDR3, as DNA: TGCAGCGTTGATACGGGTACAGGGAACACTGAAGCTTTCTTT.

The V call is TRBV10-3, the J call TRBJ2-2, with D tentatively TRBD2 (6 bases). The CDR3 extends over 17 amino acids. Looked up from germline, CDR1 is ENHRY and CDR2 is SYGVKD. Trimming shortened V by 0 bases and J by 0 bases, and 11 bases separated the two germline ends. CDR3 sequence (DNA): TGTGCCATCAGTGAGTCGACCGGGGGTGCGAACACCGGGGAGCTGTTTTTT. This sequence encodes CAISESTGGANTGELFF.

The rearrangement uses TRBV7-9 and TRBJ1-6, with no clear D. CDR1 SEHNR and CDR2 FQNEAQ come from the germline V gene (reference sequence). V was cut by 1 base and J by 8 bases, with 6 bases left in between. This CDR3 spans 13 amino acids. The CDR3, as DNA: TGTGCCAGCAGCTTAGAAGGTTATTCACCCCTCCACTTT. This translates into CASSLEGYSPLHF.

This clone was seen only a few times. The chain is built from TRBV27 and TRBJ2-1; 11 bases agree with TRBD1. Germline-derived CDR1 and CDR2 are MNHEY and SMNVEV (reference sequence). V lost 5 bases, J lost 8 bases, and 5 bases stayed unmatched. This CDR3 is 14 amino acids long. The CDR3 DNA reads TGTGCCAGCAGTCCCGGGACAGGGGGTTATGAGCAGTTCTTC. It is translated as CASSPGTGGYEQFF.

The chain carries TRBV24-1 and TRBJ2-2; unclear D gene. CDR1 is KGHDR and CDR2 is SFDVKD in the germline V gene. V shed 1 base and J shed 0 bases, with 8 bases lying between them. This CDR3 region has 16 residues. CDR3 sequence: CATSDFPVTNTGELFF. The CDR3 nucleotides read TGTGCCACCAGTGATTTCCCAGTCACGAACACCGGGGAGCTGTTTTTT.

Only one count was recorded for this clone. This chain uses TRBV7-8 with TRBJ2-5, with TRBD2 matching over 7 bases. This CDR3 is 16 amino acids long. Trimming cost V 1 base and J 1 base; bases outside gene matches: 6. The V gene's germline CDR1 is SGHVS and CDR2 FQNEAQ. The CDR3 spells CASSLGLAVAQETQYF. The CDR3 DNA is TGTGCCAGCAGCTTAGGGCTAGCGGTCGCCCAAGAGACCCAGTACTTC.

The chain uses TRBV10-3 and TRBJ2-5; no firm D call. Germline V gene data show CDR1 as ENHRY and CDR2 as SYGVKD. V lost 10 bases and J 3 bases, leaving 9 bases between the germline ends. This CDR3 region has 11 residues. The CDR3 here is CATVAEETQYF. CDR3 sequence (DNA): TGTGCCACCGTGGCGGAAGAGACCCAGTACTTC.

This clone has just one count. The V gene is TRBV9, the J gene TRBJ1-1; 7 nucleotides align to TRBD1. The germline CDR1 and CDR2 sequences are SGDLS and YYNGEE. The CDR3 totals 15 residues. After removal of 4 bases from V and 1 base from J, the junction contained 7 bases not matched to a gene. CDR3 nucleotide sequence: TGTGCCAGCAGCTATGGACAGGCGGCGAACACTGAAGCTTTCTTT. Its translation is CASSYGQAANTEAFF.

The V gene is TRBV7-3, the J gene TRBJ1-1; D is uncertain. V was pared by 5 bases and J by 3 bases, with 13 bases between. The V gene's germline CDR1 is SGHTA and CDR2 FQGTGA. The CDR3 contains 14 residues. The CDR3 is CASSRASGDTEAFF. DNA for the CDR3: TGTGCCAGCAGCCGGGCGTCAGGTGACACTGAAGCTTTCTTT. The full variable domain, with the rest looked up from reference TRBV7-3 and TRBJ1-1, is GAGVSQTPSNKVTEKGKYVELRCDPISGHTALYWYRQSLGQGPEFLIYFQGTGAADDSGLPNDRFFAVRPEGSVSTLKIQRTERGDSAVYLCASSRASGDTEAFFGQGTRLTVV.

This sequence joins TRBV7-8 and TRBJ1-1; D is uncertain. Germline V gene lookup returns CDR1 SGHVS and CDR2 FQNEAQ. This CDR3 spans 15 amino acids. V dropped 4 bases and J dropped 5 bases, with 17 bases sitting between them. The CDR3 DNA sequence: TGTGCCAGCAGCTGGGCCGGCGGGGAAGGAACTGAAGCTTTCTTT. It encodes CASSWAGGEGTEAFF.

This chain links TRBV5-6 with TRBJ1-1, with D unresolved. The CDR3 covers 14 residues. CDR1 is SGHDT and CDR2 is YYEEEE in the germline V gene. V lost 4 bases, J lost 3 bases, and 13 bases lay in between. The CDR3 nucleotides read TGTGCCAGCAGCCCTGTCAGATTTTACACTGAAGCTTTCTTT. Translated: CASSPVRFYTEAFF.

The gene calls are TRBV25-1 and TRBJ1-6; 10 bases fit TRBD1. Germline V gene sequence: CDR1 MGHDK, CDR2 SYGVNS. The CDR3 runs to 14 residues. V shed 6 bases, J shed 7 bases, and the junction held 3 bases outside the gene matches. CDR3 loop: CASRGTGENSPLHF. CDR3 in DNA: TGTGCCAGCAGAGGGACAGGGGAGAATTCACCCCTCCACTTT. Using reference TRBV25-1 and TRBJ1-6 for the parts outside the CDR3, the full variable domain is EADIYQTPRYLVIGTGKKITLECSQTMGHDKMYWYQQDPGMELHLIHYSYGVNSTEKGDLSSESTVSRIRTEHFPLTLESARPSHTSQYLCASRGTGENSPLHFGNGTRLTVT.

V gene TRBV7-9 combines with J gene TRBJ1-3; D may be TRBD1 (5 bases). Trimming removed 3 bases at V and 2 bases at J, with 8 bases between. The CDR3 length is 14 residues. Per germline, CDR1 SEHNR and CDR2 FQNEAQ (reference sequence). The CDR3 loop is CASSLGGAGNTIYF. The CDR3 region has the DNA TGTGCCAGCAGCTTGGGGGGAGCTGGAAACACCATATATTTT.

This sequence joins TRBV5-4 and TRBJ2-1; D unclear. The CDR3 runs to 14 residues. Germline CDR1 reads SGHNT; CDR2 reads YYREEE (reference sequence). V was trimmed by 2 bases and J by 6 bases, leaving 12 bases between them. The CDR3 loop is CASSFVLGSNEQFF. Written as DNA, the CDR3 is TGTGCCAGCAGCTTCGTATTGGGTAGCAATGAGCAGTTCTTC. The complete variable domain, with remaining parts taken from reference TRBV5-4 and TRBJ2-1, reads ETGVTQSPTHLIKTRGQQVTLRCSSQSGHNTVSWYQQALGQGPQFIFQYYREEENGRGNFPPRFSGLQFPNYSSELNVNALELDDSALYLCASSFVLGSNEQFFGPGTRLTVL.

The chain couples TRBV30 to TRBJ1-4; 7 bases are shared with TRBD1. Germline assignment: CDR1 GTSNPN and CDR2 SVGIG (reference sequence). The junction had 7 bases not matched to a gene; V was cut back by 0 bases and J by 0 bases. CDR3 length: 17 amino acids. The CDR3 sequence is CAWSVRGLGATNEKLFF. In nucleotides, the CDR3 is TGTGCCTGGAGTGTAAGGGGGCTGGGTGCAACTAATGAAAAACTGTTTTTT.

V usage is TRBV11-2 and J usage is TRBJ2-7, with 9 bases identical to TRBD1. The CDR3 has 14 residues. The junction had 5 bases not matched to a gene; V was cut back by 3 bases and J by 5 bases. The germline V gene has CDR1 SGHAT and CDR2 FQNNGV. The CDR3 DNA is TGTGCCAGCAGCTTTCCGGGACAGGGTAACGAGCAGTACTTC. The encoded protein is CASSFPGQGNEQYF.

The V call is TRBV4-2, the J call TRBJ2-7, with unresolved D. The CDR3 contains 15 residues. Trimming pared 4 bases from V and 3 bases from J, leaving 16 bases between. The V gene's germline CDR1 is LGHNA and CDR2 YNFKEQ. The CDR3 loop reads CASSPERSNLYEQYF. CDR3 bases: TGTGCCAGCAGCCCGGAAAGGAGTAACCTCTACGAGCAGTACTTC.

The chain combines TRBV12-3 or TRBV12-4 with TRBJ1-1; no reliable D call. Trimming pared 4 bases from V and 6 bases from J, leaving 9 bases between. The CDR3 loop spans 12 amino acids. CDR3 sequence reads: CASSYGVPEAFF. The DNA of the CDR3 is TGTGCCAGCAGTTATGGGGTCCCTGAAGCTTTCTTT.

The chain is built from TRBV30 and TRBJ1-2, with 7 bases identical to TRBD1. The CDR3 totals 14 residues. Germline V gene data show CDR1 as GTSNPN and CDR2 as SVGIG (reference sequence). Losses at the gene ends were 3 bases for V and 7 bases for J; bases not matched to a gene: 11. CDR3 protein: CAWSNPQGYFGYTF. The CDR3 region has the DNA TGTGCCTGGAGCAATCCACAGGGGTATTTTGGCTACACCTTC.

The chain has TRBV27 and TRBJ2-1, with a possible D match to TRBD1 (6 bases). Trimming removed 8 bases from V and 6 bases from J, with 14 bases in between. Per the germline V gene, CDR1 is MNHEY and CDR2 is SMNVEV (reference sequence). This CDR3 is built from 13 residues. The chain's CDR3 is CASRAIGGNEQFF. The CDR3 coding sequence is TGTGCCAGCCGTGCCATAGGGGGCAATGAGCAGTTCTTC.

The chain joins TRBV7-8 to TRBJ1-4; 7 bases are shared with TRBD1. Germline CDR1 reads SGHVS; CDR2 reads FQNEAQ. The trim removed 3 bases at V and 4 bases at J, leaving 8 bases unmatched. The CDR3 is made up of 16 amino acids. The CDR3 sequence is CASSLGRGQGNEKLFF. CDR3 sequence (DNA): TGTGCCAGCAGCTTGGGTAGGGGGCAGGGTAATGAAAAACTGTTTTTT.